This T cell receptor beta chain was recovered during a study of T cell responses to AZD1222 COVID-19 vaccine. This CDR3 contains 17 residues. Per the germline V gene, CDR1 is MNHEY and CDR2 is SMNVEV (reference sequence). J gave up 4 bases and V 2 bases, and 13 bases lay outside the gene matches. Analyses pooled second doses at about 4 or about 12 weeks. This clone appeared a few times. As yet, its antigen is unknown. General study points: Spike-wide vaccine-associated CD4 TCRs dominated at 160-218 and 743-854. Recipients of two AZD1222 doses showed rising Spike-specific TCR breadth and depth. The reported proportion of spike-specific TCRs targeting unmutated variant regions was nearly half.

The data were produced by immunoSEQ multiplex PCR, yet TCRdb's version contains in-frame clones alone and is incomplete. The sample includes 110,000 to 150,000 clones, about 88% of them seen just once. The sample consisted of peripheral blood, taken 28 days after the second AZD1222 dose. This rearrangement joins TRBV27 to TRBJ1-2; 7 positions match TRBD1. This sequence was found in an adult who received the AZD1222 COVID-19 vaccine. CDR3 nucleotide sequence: TGTGCCAGCAGTTTACGTACCACAGGGGCGCCCTCCTATGGCTACACCTTC. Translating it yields CASSLRTTGAPSYGYTF.